Listed below are T cell receptor beta chains from one sample, sequenced in a study of technical replicates of blood from a few donors. Some clones are missing from TCRdb's copy, which holds only in-frame ones; the method was immunoSEQ multiplex PCR. The table records over 80,000 clones, approximately 96% of them present only once. The material sequenced was T cells isolated from PBMCs. The receptors originated from a human donor in good health. Each CDR3 is given with its conserved first and last residue. Clone size is given for some rows only: seen once, a few or many times, or a class if the clone is expanded.

NA,TRBV4-2,16,CASSQELAGGYYEQYF
NA,TRBV5-1,15,CASSTQGEIIYEQYF
NA,TRBV14,13,CASSQFRNQPQHF
NA,TRBV7-3,14,CASSLGGGNTEAFF
NA,TRBV25-1,13,CAHSQEEQETQYF
NA,TRBV28,15,CASSLSGRGYNEQFF
few,TRBV19,13,CASSIGGNTEAFF
NA,TRBV5-8,11,CASSSGGEQYF
NA,TRBV5-5,14,CASSSEVQAGGAFF
NA,TRBV7-8,16,CASSSGPRVTPYGYTF
NA,TRBV7-9,16,CASSSLLAGVIDEQYF
NA,TRBV19,14,CASSARDRPYGYTF
NA,TRBV9,13,CASSVTGGTEAFF
NA,TRBV5-6,11,CASSLYNEQFF
NA,TRBV9,14,CASSVGGGRETQYF
NA,TRBV10-3,15,CAISMVPGSVEELFF
once,TRBV7-2,14,CASRGQRSYNEQFF
NA,TRBV9,14,CASSQGAENQPQHF
NA,TRBV7-6,15,CASSLVATSTDTQYF
NA,TRBV5-1,14,CASSFTVMNTEAFF
NA,TRBV27,14,CASSLAGGSDTQYF
NA,TRBV6-6,14,CASSYSQGNYGYTF
NA,TRBV5-1,16,CASSLAPQPSGNTIYF
NA,TRBV6-6,13,CASTTVGTDTQYF
NA,TRBV19,15,CASRGTGNTFGGYTF
NA,TRBV2,13,CARGTAINQPQHF
NA,TRBV28,16,CASSPETSGRLETQYF
NA,TRBV19,15,CASPLRPEGNQPQHF
NA,TRBV11-2,12,CASSLTSNEQFF
NA,TRBV7-2,15,CASSLVGQGEGGYTF
NA,TRBV19,14,CASSIQGSSYEQYF
NA,TRBV4-2,15,CASSQGPSRSGEQFF
NA,TRBV5-1,15,CASSLRLAATYEQYF
NA,TRBV18,15,CASSRTGERNQPQHF
NA,TRBV27,15,CASSWAGRTTGELFF
NA,TRBV7-9,15,CASSPTTGESYGYTF
NA,TRBV5-1,16,CASSGQGQGGYEKLFF
NA,TRBV27,11,CASSGAYEQYF
once,TRBV4-1,12,CASKEGAGELFF
NA,TRBV6-5,12,CASSYGEGFAFF
NA,TRBV13,16,CASSNYKATGNEKLFF
NA,TRBV19,14,CASSFDRYLPEAFF
once,TRBV6-4,18,CASMGLAICLGSYNEQFF
NA,TRBV7-6,16,CASSLNSGRARNEQFF
once,TRBV4-1,14,CASSLPQGAHEQYF
NA,TRBV30,12,CAWSLGAGELFF
NA,TRBV7-2,19,CASSDGRSGTSGRGNEQYF
NA,TRBV6-4,16,CASSDSIALGTDTQYF
NA,TRBV29-1,11,CSVVNGGEQYF
NA,TRBV6-5,14,CASSQSWGSDEQYF
NA,TRBV5-5,16,CASSLAPSGSYNEQFF
NA,TRBV6-5,15,CASSYSIPSGETQYF
NA,TRBV7-2,14,CASSWTSGPYEQYF